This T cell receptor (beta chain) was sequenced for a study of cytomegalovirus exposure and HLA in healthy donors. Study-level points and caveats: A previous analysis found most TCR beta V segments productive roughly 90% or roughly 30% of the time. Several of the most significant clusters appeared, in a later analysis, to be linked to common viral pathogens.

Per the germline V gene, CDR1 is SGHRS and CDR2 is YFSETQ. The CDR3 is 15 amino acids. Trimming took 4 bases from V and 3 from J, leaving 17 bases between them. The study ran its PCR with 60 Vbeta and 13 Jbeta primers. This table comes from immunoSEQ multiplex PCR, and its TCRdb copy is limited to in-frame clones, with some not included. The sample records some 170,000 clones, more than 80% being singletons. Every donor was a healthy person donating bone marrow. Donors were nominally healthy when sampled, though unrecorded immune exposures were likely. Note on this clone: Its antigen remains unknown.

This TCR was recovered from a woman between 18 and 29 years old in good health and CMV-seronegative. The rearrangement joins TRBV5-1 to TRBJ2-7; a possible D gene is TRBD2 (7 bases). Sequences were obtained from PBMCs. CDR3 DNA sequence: TGCGCCAGCAGCGCGGAGGGGGGGTCCGGCTACGAGCAGTACTTC. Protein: CASSAEGGSGYEQYF.